This T cell receptor beta chain came from a study of blood T cell repertoires in COVID-19. Per the study methods: Reference gene primer amplification gave nucleated cell count estimates. The protocol was immunoSEQ multiplex PCR, while the TCRdb copy is restricted to in-frame clones and leaves out a portion. That table is the source of V, J and clone size, and D and trimming were worked out from the DNA. The top ten hold around 10% of the sample, which has about 250,000 clones, 65% to 90% seen once. This CDR3 is built from 13 residues. The germline CDR1 and CDR2 sequences are MNHEY and SVGAGI. V dropped 5 bases and J dropped 7; count of bases not matched to a gene: 4. Clinical histories supplied by participants themselves formed the basis of cohort assignment.

The sequencing input was PBMCs or T cells enriched from blood (not recorded which). This chain joins TRBV6-5 and TRBJ1-2; TRBD1 agrees at 10 bases. This TCR came from a woman aged 45-60 years with acute COVID-19. As DNA, the CDR3 is TGTGCCAGCAGTCGACAGGGGGCCATTGGCTACACCTTC. It is translated as CASSRQGAIGYTF.